These 12 T cell receptor beta chains were sequenced from one sample in a study of blood T cell repertoires in COVID-19. Some clones are missing from TCRdb's copy, which holds only in-frame ones; the method was immunoSEQ multiplex PCR. The table records hundreds of thousands of clones, about 90% of them present only once. Material: peripheral blood. The receptors come from a man younger than 35 with COVID-19, enrolled during active disease.

Only a few counts were recorded for this clone. The genes are TRBV29-1 and TRBJ2-7, with 9 bases that match TRBD1. CDR3 size: 14 residues. Germline V CDR1 and CDR2: SQVTM, ANQGSEA. V gave up 4 bases and J gave up 3 bases; unmatched junction bases: 7. Here the CDR3 reads CSVVRTGANYEQYF. The CDR3 nucleotides read TGCAGCGTTGTTAGGACAGGGGCCAACTACGAGCAGTACTTC.

This clone was counted a few times. J is TRBJ2-1 and V is TRBV9, with TRBD2 matching 9 bases. The CDR3 is 16 residues long. The germline V gene encodes CDR1 SGDLS and CDR2 YYNGEE. Germline trimming cut 4 bases from V and 8 bases from J; bases unmatched to any gene: 13. The CDR3 here is CASSPGSGLAGHEQFF. In DNA, the CDR3 is TGTGCCAGCAGCCCGGGTTCGGGACTAGCCGGCCATGAGCAGTTCTTC. Full variable domain (rest looked up from reference TRBV9 and TRBJ2-1): DSGVTQTPKHLITATGQRVTLRCSPRSGDLSVYWYQQSLDQGLQFLIQYYNGEERAKGNILERFSAQQFPDLHSELNLSSLELGDSALYFCASSPGSGLAGHEQFFGPGTRLTVL.

The chain joins TRBV9 to TRBJ2-7; D may be TRBD2 (5 bases). Deletions cut 1 base from V and 5 bases from J, with 10 bases between. CDR1 SGDLS and CDR2 YYNGEE come from the germline V gene. This CDR3 spans 13 amino acids. The CDR3 region is CASSVSEGNEQYF. Written as DNA, the CDR3 is TGTGCCAGCAGCGTATCTGAGGGTAACGAGCAGTACTTC.

This chain joins TRBV2 and TRBJ2-3; 7 bases agree with TRBD2. This CDR3 spans 17 amino acids. Per the germline V gene, CDR1 is SNHLY and CDR2 is FYNNEI. J gave up 4 bases and V 2 bases, and 12 bases lay outside the gene matches. CDR3 amino acids: CASSENHWGRAPDTQYF. As DNA, the CDR3 is TGTGCCAGCAGTGAAAACCACTGGGGGAGGGCCCCAGATACGCAGTATTTT.

The chain employs TRBV2 and TRBJ2-1; 8 bases line up with TRBD1. Trimming cost V 5 bases and J 2 bases; bases outside gene matches: 5. Per the germline V gene, CDR1 is SNHLY and CDR2 is FYNNEI. The CDR3 runs 15 residues. The CDR3 protein is CASSQSGGTYNEQFF. The CDR3 DNA reads as TGTGCCAGCAGTCAGTCAGGGGGCACCTACAATGAGCAGTTCTTC.

The chain couples TRBV5-6 to TRBJ1-5, with unresolved D. This CDR3 is 16 amino acids long. Germline CDR1 is SGHDT and CDR2 is YYEEEE. V gave up 0 bases and J gave up 0 bases, with 10 bases separating them. CDR3 sequence: CASSLGGPNSNQPQHF. DNA for the CDR3: TGTGCCAGCAGCTTGGGAGGGCCAAATAGCAATCAGCCCCAGCATTTT. Complete variable domain (other parts from reference TRBV5-6 and TRBJ1-5): DAGVTQSPTHLIKTRGQQVTLRCSPKSGHDTVSWYQQALGQGPQFIFQYYEEEERQRGNFPDRFSGHQFPNYSSELNVNALLLGDSALYLCASSLGGPNSNQPQHFGDGTRLSIL.

V is TRBV7-9 and J is TRBJ2-7, with 9 nucleotides matching TRBD2. CDR1 and CDR2 from the germline V gene are SEHNR and FQNEAQ (reference sequence). V lost 4 bases and J lost 3; bases outside the gene matches: 10. The CDR3 covers 16 residues. The CDR3 region has the DNA TGTGCCAGCAGCTCAACCGCGACTAGCGGAGACTACGAGCAGTACTTC. Its protein product is CASSSTATSGDYEQYF. The whole variable domain, filled in from reference TRBV7-9 and TRBJ2-7, reads DTGVSQNPRHKITKRGQNVTFRCDPISEHNRLYWYRQTLGQGPEFLTYFQNEAQLEKSRLLSDRFSAERPKGSFSTLEIQRTEQGDSAMYLCASSSTATSGDYEQYFGPGTRLTVT.

CDR3 protein: CASSQGVGTRFSGANVLTF. DNA for the CDR3: TGCGCCAGCAGTCAGGGGGTGGGGACTAGGTTCTCTGGGGCCAACGTCCTGACTTTC. This sequence joins TRBV23-1 and TRBJ2-6; 8 nucleotides align to TRBD2. TRBV23-1 is an open reading frame whose function is uncertain. This CDR3 contains 19 residues. V dropped 3 bases and J dropped 0; count of bases not matched to a gene: 10.

This chain uses TRBV19 with TRBJ1-4, with D maybe TRBD1 (5 bases). The CDR3 has 16 residues. The germline CDR1 and CDR2 sequences are LNHDA and SQIVND (reference sequence). With 5 bases removed from V and 7 bases from J, the gap between germline ends came to 20 bases. CDR3 residues: CASSLETGGRGEKLFF. The CDR3 nucleotides read TGTGCCAGTAGTCTTGAGACGGGTGGGAGGGGTGAAAAACTGTTTTTT.

The rearrangement uses TRBV6-6 and TRBJ1-1; 9 bases fit TRBD1. V lost 0 bases to trimming and J lost 6 bases; unmatched junction nucleotides: 5. This CDR3 has 15 residues. Per germline, CDR1 MNHNY and CDR2 SVGAGI (reference sequence). For the CDR3, the DNA is TGTGCCAGCAGTTACTCGACAGGGGGAGGGCCTGAAGCTTTCTTT. It translates to CASSYSTGGGPEAFF.

The CDR3 bases are TGTGCCAGCAGCATTGACACATACTCCTACGAGCAGTACTTC. Its protein product is CASSIDTYSYEQYF. The chain links TRBV5-4 to TRBJ2-7; D is ambiguous. The germline V and J ends were trimmed by 4 bases and 0 bases, with 11 bases remaining between them. Germline assignment: CDR1 SGHNT and CDR2 YYREEE (reference sequence). The CDR3 consists of 14 residues.

The rearrangement joins TRBV7-9 to TRBJ1-5, with TRBD1 matching 7 bases. V shed 2 bases and J 5 bases; nucleotides not matched to a gene: 3. From germline, CDR1 is SEHNR and CDR2 FQNEAQ (reference sequence). The CDR3 spans 14 residues. Here the CDR3 reads CASSLWDSYQPQHF. The CDR3 DNA reads TGTGCCAGCAGCTTATGGGACAGCTATCAGCCCCAGCATTTT. The whole variable domain, filled in from reference TRBV7-9 and TRBJ1-5, reads DTGVSQNPRHKITKRGQNVTFRCDPISEHNRLYWYRQTLGQGPEFLTYFQNEAQLEKSRLLSDRFSAERPKGSFSTLEIQRTEQGDSAMYLCASSLWDSYQPQHFGDGTRLSIL.